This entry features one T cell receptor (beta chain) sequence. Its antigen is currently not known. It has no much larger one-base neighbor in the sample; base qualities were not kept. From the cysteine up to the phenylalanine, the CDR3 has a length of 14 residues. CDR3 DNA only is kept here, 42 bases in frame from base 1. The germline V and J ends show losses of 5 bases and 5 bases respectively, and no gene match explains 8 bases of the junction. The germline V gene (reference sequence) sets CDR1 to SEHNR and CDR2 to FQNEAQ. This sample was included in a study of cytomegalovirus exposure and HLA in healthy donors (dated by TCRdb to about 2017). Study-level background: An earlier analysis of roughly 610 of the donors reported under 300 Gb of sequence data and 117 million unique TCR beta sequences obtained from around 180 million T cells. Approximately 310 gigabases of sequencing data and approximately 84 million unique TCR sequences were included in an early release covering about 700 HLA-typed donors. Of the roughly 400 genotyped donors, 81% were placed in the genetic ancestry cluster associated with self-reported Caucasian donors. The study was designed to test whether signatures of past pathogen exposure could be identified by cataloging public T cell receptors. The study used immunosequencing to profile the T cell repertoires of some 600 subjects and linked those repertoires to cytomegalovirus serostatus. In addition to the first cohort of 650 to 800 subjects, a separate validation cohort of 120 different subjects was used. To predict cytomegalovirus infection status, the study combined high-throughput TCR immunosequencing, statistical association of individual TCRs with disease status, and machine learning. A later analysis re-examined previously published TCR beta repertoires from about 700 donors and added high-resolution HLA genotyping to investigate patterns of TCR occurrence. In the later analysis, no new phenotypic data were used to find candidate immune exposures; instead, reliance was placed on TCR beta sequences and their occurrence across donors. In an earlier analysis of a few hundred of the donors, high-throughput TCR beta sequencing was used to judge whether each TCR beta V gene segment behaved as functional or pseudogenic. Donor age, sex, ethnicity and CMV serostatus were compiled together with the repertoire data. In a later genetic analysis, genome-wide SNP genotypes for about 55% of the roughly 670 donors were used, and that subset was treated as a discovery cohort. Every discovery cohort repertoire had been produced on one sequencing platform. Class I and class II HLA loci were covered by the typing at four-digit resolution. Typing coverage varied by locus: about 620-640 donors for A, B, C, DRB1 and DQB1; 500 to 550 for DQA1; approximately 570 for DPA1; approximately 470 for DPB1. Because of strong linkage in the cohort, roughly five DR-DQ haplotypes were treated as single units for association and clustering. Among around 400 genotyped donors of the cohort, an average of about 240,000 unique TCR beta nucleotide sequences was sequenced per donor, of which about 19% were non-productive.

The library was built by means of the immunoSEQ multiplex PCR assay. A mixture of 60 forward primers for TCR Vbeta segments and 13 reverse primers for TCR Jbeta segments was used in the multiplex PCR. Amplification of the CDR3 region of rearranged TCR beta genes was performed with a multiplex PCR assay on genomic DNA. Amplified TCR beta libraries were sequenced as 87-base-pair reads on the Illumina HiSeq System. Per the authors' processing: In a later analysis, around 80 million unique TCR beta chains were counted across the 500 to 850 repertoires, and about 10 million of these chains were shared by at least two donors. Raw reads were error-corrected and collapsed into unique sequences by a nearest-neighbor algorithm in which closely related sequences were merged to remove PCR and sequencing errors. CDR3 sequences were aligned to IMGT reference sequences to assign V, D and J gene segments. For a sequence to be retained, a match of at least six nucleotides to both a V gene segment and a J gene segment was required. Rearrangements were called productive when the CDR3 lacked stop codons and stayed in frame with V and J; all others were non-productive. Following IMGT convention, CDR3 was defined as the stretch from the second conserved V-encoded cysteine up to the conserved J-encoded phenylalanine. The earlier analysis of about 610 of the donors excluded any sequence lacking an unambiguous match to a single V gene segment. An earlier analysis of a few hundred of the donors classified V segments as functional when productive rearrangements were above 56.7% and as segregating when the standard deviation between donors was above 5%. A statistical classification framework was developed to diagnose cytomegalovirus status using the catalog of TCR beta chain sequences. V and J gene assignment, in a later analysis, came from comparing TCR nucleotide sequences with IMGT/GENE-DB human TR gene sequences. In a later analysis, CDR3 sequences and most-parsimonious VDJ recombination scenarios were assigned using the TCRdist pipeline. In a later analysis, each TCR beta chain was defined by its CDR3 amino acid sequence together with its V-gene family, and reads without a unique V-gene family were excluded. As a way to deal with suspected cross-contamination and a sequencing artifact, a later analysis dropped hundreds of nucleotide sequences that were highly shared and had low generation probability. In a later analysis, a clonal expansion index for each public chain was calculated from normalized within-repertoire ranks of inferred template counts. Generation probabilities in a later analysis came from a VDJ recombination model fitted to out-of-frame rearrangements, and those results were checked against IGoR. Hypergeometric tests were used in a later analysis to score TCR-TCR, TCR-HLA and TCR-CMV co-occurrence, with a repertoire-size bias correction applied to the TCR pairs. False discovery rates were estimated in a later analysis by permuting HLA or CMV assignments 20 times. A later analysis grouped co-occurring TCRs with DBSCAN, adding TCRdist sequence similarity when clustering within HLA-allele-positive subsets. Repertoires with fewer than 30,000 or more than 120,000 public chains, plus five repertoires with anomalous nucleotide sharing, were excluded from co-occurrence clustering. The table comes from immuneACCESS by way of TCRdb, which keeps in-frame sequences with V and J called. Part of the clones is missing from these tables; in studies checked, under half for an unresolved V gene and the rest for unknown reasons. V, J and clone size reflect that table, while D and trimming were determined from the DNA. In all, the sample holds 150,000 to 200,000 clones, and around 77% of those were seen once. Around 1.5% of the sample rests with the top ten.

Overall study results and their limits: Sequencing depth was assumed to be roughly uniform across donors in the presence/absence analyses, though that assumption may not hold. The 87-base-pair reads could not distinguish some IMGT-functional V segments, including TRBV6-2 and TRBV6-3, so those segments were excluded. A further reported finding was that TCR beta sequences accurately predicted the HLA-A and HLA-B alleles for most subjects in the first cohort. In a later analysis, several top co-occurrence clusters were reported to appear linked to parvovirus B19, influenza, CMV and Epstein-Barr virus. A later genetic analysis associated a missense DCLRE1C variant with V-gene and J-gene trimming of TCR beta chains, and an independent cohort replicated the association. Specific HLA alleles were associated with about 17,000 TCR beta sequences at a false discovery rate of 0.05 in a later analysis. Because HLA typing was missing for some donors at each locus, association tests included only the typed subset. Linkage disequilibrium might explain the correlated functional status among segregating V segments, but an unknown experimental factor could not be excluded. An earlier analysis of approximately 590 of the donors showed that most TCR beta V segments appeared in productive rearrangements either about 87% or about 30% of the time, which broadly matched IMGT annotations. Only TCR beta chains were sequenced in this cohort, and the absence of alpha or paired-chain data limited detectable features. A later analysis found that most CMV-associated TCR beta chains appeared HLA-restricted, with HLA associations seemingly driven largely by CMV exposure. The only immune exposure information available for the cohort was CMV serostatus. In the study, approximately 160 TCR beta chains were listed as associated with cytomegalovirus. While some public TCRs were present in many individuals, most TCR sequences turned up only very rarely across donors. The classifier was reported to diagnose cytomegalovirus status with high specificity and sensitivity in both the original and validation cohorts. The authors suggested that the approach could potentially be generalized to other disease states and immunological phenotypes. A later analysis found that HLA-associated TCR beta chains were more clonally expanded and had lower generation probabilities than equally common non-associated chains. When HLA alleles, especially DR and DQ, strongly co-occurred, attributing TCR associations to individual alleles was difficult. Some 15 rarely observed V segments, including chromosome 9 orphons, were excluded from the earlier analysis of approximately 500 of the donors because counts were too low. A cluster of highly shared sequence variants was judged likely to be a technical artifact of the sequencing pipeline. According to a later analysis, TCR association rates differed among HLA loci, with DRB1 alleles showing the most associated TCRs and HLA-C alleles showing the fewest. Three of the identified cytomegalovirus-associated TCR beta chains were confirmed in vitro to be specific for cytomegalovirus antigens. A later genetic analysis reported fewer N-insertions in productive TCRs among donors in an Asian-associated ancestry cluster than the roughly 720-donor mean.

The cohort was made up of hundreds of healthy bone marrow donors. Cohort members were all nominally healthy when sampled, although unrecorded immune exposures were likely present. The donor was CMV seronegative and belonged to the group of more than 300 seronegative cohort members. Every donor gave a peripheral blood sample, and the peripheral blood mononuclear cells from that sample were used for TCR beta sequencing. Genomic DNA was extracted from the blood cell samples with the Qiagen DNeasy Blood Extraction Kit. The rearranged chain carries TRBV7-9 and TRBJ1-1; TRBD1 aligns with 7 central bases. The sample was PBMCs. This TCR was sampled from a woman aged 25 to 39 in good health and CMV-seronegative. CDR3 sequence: CASSPGRGLTEAFF. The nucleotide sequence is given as TGTGCCAGCAGCCCGGGTAGGGGGCTGACTGAAGCTTTCTTT.